This T cell receptor (beta chain) came from a study of tumor-infiltrating lymphocytes in localized non-small cell lung cancer. Germline values: CDR1 MNHEY, CDR2 SVGAGI. Trimming left V 10 bases short and J 0 bases short, with 9 bases between. This CDR3 region has 13 residues. The study, taken as a whole, reports: Compared with uninvolved lung, tumors showed higher T cell infiltration by TCRbeta sequencing. TCR sequencing covered a subset of patients with enough tissue.

Profiling relied on immunoSEQ multiplex PCR, and the TCRdb table lists in-frame clones only, not all of them. Here the sample spans about 21,000 clones, 70% to 80% being singletons. About this clone: Its antigen is undetermined.

The source is a human donor with non-small cell lung cancer. The sample consisted of lung tumor tissue. The chain carries TRBV6-5 and TRBJ2-2; D may be TRBD1 or TRBD2 (5 bases each). CDR3 sequence: CAIGTPNTGELFF. CDR3 coding DNA: TGTGCCATCGGGACCCCGAACACCGGGGAGCTGTTTTTT.